This T cell receptor beta chain was sequenced in a study of blood T cell repertoires in COVID-19. Study-level background: Sample material is recorded as cDNA or gDNA derived from T cells, B-cell-depleted T cells, or PBMCs.

Trimming took 4 bases from V and 10 from J; bases not matched to a gene: 5. The CDR3 covers 12 residues. The V gene's germline CDR1 is SGHNT and CDR2 YYREEE (reference sequence). The repertoire was sequenced with immunoSEQ multiplex PCR; TCRdb's copy has only in-frame clones and lacks some. Found here are approximately 77,000 clones, roughly 90% of them singletons; the top ten hold 1.5% to 2%. Sequenced: peripheral blood. This chain uses TRBV5-4 with TRBJ2-7, with TRBD2 matching over 10 bases. The clonotype comes from a man between 25 and 39 years old with acute or convalescent COVID-19. CDR3 nucleotide sequence: TGTGCCAGCAGCCTTAGCGGGAGGTTTCAGTACTTC. Its protein is CASSLSGRFQYF. Variable domain in full (rest from reference TRBV5-4 and TRBJ2-7): ETGVTQSPTHLIKTRGQQVTLRCSSQSGHNTVSWYQQALGQGPQFIFQYYREEENGRGNFPPRFSGLQFPNYSSELNVNALELDDSALYLCASSLSGRFQYFGPGTRLTVT.